A single sample is the source of the 10 T cell receptor beta chains below, sequenced in a study of blood T cells in healthy people across ages (dated by TCRdb to about 2015). Library preparation used 5' RACE. The listed sequencing device is Illumina HiSeq 2500. The second PCR ran for about 6 to 11 cycles and used a J-beta primer mix along with a sample-barcoded 5' primer. The raw public reads went through TCRdb reprocessing: fastp at Q25, MiXCR clone calling, in-frame beta chains kept. One record per CDR3 amino acid sequence lists the most common genes and DNA. Counted in this sample were hundreds of thousands of distinct CDR3 sequences; around 49% of them appeared once. The top ten constitute under 35% of the sample. The sequenced sample consisted of blood. The receptors come from a woman between 55 and 75 years old in good health.

This clonotype was counted between two and nine times. The J gene is TRBJ2-2, the V gene TRBV29-1, with D uncertain. The germline V gene has CDR1 SQVTM and CDR2 ANQGSEA. Trimming took 4 bases from V and 4 from J, leaving 10 bases between them. The CDR3 runs to 13 residues. The CDR3 spells CSVAPRLTGELFF. CDR3 in DNA: TGCAGCGTTGCCCCTAGACTCACCGGGGAGCTGTTTTTT.

This clonotype was observed a handful of times. The genes are TRBV24-1 and TRBJ2-3; 11 nucleotides match TRBD2. With 5 bases clipped from V and 4 bases from J, the junction kept 4 bases outside the gene matches. The germline V gene has CDR1 KGHDR and CDR2 SFDVKD. CDR3 size: 15 residues. Here the CDR3 DNA reads TGTGCCACCAGTGTAGGGACTAGCGGTCCAGATACGCAGTATTTT. Amino acid sequence: CATSVGTSGPDTQYF.

The rearrangement joins TRBV3-1 to TRBJ1-2; 8 bases match TRBD1. The V and J ends lost 1 base and 8 bases, in that order; junction bases with no gene match: 6. The CDR3 totals 14 residues. Germline CDR1 is LGHDT and CDR2 is YNNKEL (reference sequence). CDR3 region: CASSQGRTGRGYTF. The CDR3 nucleotides are TGTGCCAGCAGCCAAGGGAGGACAGGGAGAGGCTACACCTTC.

This clonotype showed up just a few times. The chain recombines TRBV12-3 or TRBV12-4 with TRBJ1-1; D not resolved. Trimming cost V 2 bases and J 1 base, with 8 bases left between them. This CDR3 contains 14 residues. CDR3 coding DNA: TGTGCCAGCAGTTTAAGGTCCGGGAACACTGAAGCTTTCTTT. Translating gives CASSLRSGNTEAFF.

The rearrangement uses TRBV4-2 and TRBJ2-3, with 10 positions matching TRBD2. V was clipped by 3 bases and J by 6 bases; unmatched bases: 6. CDR1 and CDR2 from the germline V gene are LGHNA and YNFKEQ. This CDR3 region has 15 residues. This CDR3 reads CASSQLAGDSDTQYF. The CDR3 coding sequence is TGTGCCAGCAGCCAGCTAGCGGGAGATTCTGATACGCAGTATTTT.

This clonotype was counted a few times. The V gene is TRBV20-1, the J gene TRBJ2-3; TRBD1 is a possible D gene (6 bases). V was shortened by 7 bases and J by 4 bases, with 9 bases between the two germline ends. There are 11 residues in the CDR3. Germline V gives CDR1 DFQATT, CDR2 SNEGSKA (reference sequence). CDR3 amino acids: CSEQGSDTQYF. The CDR3, as DNA: TGCAGTGAACAGGGTTCAGATACGCAGTATTTT.

V and J are TRBV20-1 and TRBJ1-2, with D perhaps TRBD1 (5 bases). Germline CDR1 reads DFQATT; CDR2 reads SNEGSKA (reference sequence). The CDR3 is made up of 13 amino acids. V lost 0 bases and J lost 4, with 9 bases in between. The CDR3 is CSAREGTVYGYTF. DNA for the CDR3: TGCAGTGCTAGAGAAGGGACGGTCTATGGCTACACCTTC.

CDR3 coding DNA: TGTGCCAGCAGCTTTGGACAGGGGGCCTACAATGAGCAGTTCTTC. Translating gives CASSFGQGAYNEQFF. This chain uses TRBV5-4 with TRBJ2-1; 10 nucleotides agree with TRBD1. This CDR3 has 15 residues. V was pared by 2 bases and J by 2 bases, with 1 base of the junction left unmatched. CDR1 SGHNT and CDR2 YYREEE come from the germline V gene (reference sequence).

This clonotype was detected a few times. CDR3: CSARVGDVGTDTQYF. The CDR3 bases are TGCAGTGCTAGAGTGGGTGATGTGGGCACAGATACGCAGTATTTT. The V and J genes are TRBV20-1 and TRBJ2-3; unclear D gene. In germline, CDR1 is DFQATT, CDR2 SNEGSKA (reference sequence). The CDR3 length is 15 residues. V was clipped by 1 base and J by 1 base, with 12 bases between them.

This clonotype was counted ten times or more. The genes are TRBV12-3 or TRBV12-4 and TRBJ2-5, with 9 nucleotides matching TRBD1. There are 14 residues in the CDR3. The trim removed 6 bases at V and 5 bases at J, leaving 7 bases unmatched. The CDR3 nucleotides are TGTGCCAGCAGAAGGGACAGGGTGGATGAGACCCAGTACTTC. Amino acids: CASRRDRVDETQYF.